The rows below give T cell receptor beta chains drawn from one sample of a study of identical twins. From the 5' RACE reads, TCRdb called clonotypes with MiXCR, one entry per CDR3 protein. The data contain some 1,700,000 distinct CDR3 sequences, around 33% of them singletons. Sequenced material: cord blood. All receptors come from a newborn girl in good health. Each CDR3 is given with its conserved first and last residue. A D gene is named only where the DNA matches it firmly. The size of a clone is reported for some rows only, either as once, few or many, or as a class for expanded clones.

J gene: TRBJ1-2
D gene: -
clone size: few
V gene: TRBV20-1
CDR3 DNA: TGCAGTGCTAGAAACACCGGCTATGGCTACACCTTC
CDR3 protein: CSARNTGYGYTF

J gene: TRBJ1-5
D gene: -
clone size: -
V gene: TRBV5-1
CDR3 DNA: TGCGCCAGCAGCTTACACCCCAGGGACCAGCCCCAGCATTTT
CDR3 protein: CASSLHPRDQPQHF

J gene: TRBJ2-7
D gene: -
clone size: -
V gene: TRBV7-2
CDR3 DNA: TGTGCCAGCAGCTTAGGGCAGGGTGATGGGCAGTACTTC
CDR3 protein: CASSLGQGDGQYF

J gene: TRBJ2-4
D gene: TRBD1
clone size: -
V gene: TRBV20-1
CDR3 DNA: TGCAGTGCTAGCCCCGGGACAGGGTGGGGCAAAAACATTCAGTACTTC
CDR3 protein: CSASPGTGWGKNIQYF

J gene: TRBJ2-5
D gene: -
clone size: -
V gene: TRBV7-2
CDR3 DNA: TGTGCCAGCATCTTAAGCCCGGAGACCCAGTACTTC
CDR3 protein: CASILSPETQYF

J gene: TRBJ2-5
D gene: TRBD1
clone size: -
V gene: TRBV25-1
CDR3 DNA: TGTGCCAGCAGTGAACGGACAGGGAGTACCCAGTACTTC
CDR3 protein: CASSERTGSTQYF

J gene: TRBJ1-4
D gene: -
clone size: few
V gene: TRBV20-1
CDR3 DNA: TGCAGTGCTAGAGATCGGGCAGGGATCAACGAACTGTTTTTT
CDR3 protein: CSARDRAGINELFF

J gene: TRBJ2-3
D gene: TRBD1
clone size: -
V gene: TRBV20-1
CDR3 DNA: TGCAGTGCTAAAGCCCGGGACAGGGTAGATACGCAGTATTTT
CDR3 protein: CSAKARDRVDTQYF

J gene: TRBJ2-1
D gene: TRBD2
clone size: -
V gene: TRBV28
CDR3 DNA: TGTGCCAGCAGCCCTAGTCGGCTAGCGGGACATAGCGATGAGCAGTTCTTC
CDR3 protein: CASSPSRLAGHSDEQFF

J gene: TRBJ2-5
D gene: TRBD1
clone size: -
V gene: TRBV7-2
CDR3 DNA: TGTGCCAGCAGTTTTGACAGGGGGCGCTACAATGAGCAGTACTTC
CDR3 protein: CASSFDRGRYNEQYF

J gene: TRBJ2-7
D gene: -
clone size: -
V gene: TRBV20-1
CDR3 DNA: TGCAGTGCTAGGATAGCAGCGCAGTACTTC
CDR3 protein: CSARIAAQYF

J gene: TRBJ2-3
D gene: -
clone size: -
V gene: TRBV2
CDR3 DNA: TGTGCCAGCAGTAACCTGGGGGGAAGATGGGGCACAGATACGCAGTATTTT
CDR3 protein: CASSNLGGRWGTDTQYF

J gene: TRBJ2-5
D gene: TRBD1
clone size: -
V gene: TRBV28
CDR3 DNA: TGTGCCAGCAGTCGACAGGGTTCCGGCGAGCGGTACTTC
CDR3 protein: CASSRQGSGERYF

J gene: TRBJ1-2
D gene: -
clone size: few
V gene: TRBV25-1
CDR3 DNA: TGTGCCAGCACCCCTCAGGGCCCTCATGGCTACACCTTC
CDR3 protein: CASTPQGPHGYTF

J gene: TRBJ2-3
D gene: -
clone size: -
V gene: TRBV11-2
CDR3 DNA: TGTGCCAGCAGCTTAGGACAGTATGGGACAGATACGCAGTATTTT
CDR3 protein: CASSLGQYGTDTQYF

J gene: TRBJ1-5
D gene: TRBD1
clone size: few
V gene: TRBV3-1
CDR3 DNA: TGTGCCAGCAGCCCAGGACAGGCCCGCAATCAGCCCCAGCATTTT
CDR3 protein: CASSPGQARNQPQHF

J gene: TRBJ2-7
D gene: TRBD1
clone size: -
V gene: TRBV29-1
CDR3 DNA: TGCAGCGTTGTTCTAGGGGGCGCGCACTACGAGCAGTACTTC
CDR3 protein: CSVVLGGAHYEQYF

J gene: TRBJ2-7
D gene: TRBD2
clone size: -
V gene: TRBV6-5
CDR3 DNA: TGTGCCAGCAGTTACTCGAAGTCTAGCGGGCTCCACAATGAGCAGTACTTC
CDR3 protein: CASSYSKSSGLHNEQYF

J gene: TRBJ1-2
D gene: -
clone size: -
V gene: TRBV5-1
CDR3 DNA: TGCGCCAGCAGCTTGGAGTCTTTATACTATGGCTACACCTTC
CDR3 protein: CASSLESLYYGYTF

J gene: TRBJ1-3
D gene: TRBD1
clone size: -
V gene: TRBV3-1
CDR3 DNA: TGTGCCAGCAGCCAAACAGGGGATGGAAACACCATATATTTT
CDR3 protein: CASSQTGDGNTIYF

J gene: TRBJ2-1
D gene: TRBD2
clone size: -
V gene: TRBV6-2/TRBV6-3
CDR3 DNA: TGTGCCAGCAGTTCCCCCGTAGCGGGAGGGTTCAATGAGCAGTTCTTC
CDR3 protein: CASSSPVAGGFNEQFF

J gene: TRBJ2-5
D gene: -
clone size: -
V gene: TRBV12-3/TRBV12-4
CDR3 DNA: TGTGCCAGCAGTAAAAGAGGCTCGACACCTTACCAAGAGACCCAGTACTTC
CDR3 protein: CASSKRGSTPYQETQYF

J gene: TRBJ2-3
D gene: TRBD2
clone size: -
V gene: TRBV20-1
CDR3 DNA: TGCAGTGCTCCTAGAGCCGGGGGAGCTAGCGGGGGTTTGTGGACAGATACGCAGTATTTT
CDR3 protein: CSAPRAGGASGGLWTDTQYF

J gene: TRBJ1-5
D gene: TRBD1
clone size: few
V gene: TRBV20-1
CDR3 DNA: TGCAGTGCTTGGACAGGGGTCAATCAGCCCCAGCATTTT
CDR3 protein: CSAWTGVNQPQHF

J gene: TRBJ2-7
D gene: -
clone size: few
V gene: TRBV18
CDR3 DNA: TGTGCCAGCTCACCACCGAACAGCGAGCAGTACTTC
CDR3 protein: CASSPPNSEQYF

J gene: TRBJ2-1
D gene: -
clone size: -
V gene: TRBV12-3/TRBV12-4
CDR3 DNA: TGTGCCAGCAGCCCCGTAGGAGAATGGAATGAGCAGTTCTTC
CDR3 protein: CASSPVGEWNEQFF

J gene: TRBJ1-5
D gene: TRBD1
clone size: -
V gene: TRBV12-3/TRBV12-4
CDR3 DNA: TGTGCCAGCAGTTTCGTGGGACAGGGGGTGAAAAGCAATCAGCCCCAGCATTTT
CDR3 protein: CASSFVGQGVKSNQPQHF

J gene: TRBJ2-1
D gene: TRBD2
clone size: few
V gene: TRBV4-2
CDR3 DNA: TGTGCCAGCAGCAACCTAGCGGGAGGCTCCAATGAGCAGTTCTTC
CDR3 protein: CASSNLAGGSNEQFF

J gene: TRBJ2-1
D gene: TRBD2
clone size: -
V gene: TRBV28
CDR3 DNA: TGTGCCAGCAGTTTCGGGGGACTAGCGGGACTTTGGGCCTACAATGAGCAGTTCTTC
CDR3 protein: CASSFGGLAGLWAYNEQFF

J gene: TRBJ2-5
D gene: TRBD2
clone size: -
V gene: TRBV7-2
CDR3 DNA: TGTGCCAGCAGCTTATGGCGGGGGGATCGCGAGACCCAGTACTTC
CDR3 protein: CASSLWRGDRETQYF

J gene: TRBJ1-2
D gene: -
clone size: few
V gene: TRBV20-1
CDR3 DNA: TGCAGTGCTAGAGGACAGATTGGCTACACCTTC
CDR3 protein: CSARGQIGYTF

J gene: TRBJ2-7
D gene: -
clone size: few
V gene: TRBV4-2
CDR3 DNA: TGTGCCAGCAGCTCACCTTTGAAGGGAAAGAGCTCCTACGAGCAGTACTTC
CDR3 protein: CASSSPLKGKSSYEQYF

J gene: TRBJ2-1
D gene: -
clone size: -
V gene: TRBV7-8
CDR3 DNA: TGTGCCAGCAGCTTATTGGCGGGGTCCCCCTCCTACAATGAGCAGTTCTTC
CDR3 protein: CASSLLAGSPSYNEQFF

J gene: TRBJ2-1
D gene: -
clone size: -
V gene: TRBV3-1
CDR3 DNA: TGTGCCAGCAGCCAAGGGCTAGGGGCCGACAATGAGCAGTTCTTC
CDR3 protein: CASSQGLGADNEQFF

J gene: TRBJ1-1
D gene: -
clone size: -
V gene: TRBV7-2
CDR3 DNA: TGTGCCAGCAGCCCTTCGGGTTACACTAACACTGAAGCTTTCTTT
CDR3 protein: CASSPSGYTNTEAFF

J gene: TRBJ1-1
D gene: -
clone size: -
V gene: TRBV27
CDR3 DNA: TGTGCCAGCAGTTTATTTAGGTCCGCTGGAGCTTTCTTT
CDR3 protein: CASSLFRSAGAFF

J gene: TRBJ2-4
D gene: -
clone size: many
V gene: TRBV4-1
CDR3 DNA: TGCGCCAGCAGCCAGCGGCCCGGGTTAGCCAAAAACATTCAGTACTTC
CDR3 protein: CASSQRPGLAKNIQYF

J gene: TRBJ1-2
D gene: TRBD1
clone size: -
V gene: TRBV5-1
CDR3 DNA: TGCGCCAGCAGCCCGCAGGGGGAGGCTAACTATGGCTACACCTTC
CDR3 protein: CASSPQGEANYGYTF

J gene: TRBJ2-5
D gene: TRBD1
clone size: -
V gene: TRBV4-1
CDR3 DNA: TGCGCCAGCAGCCCACGAGTCCGGGACAGTGTAGAGACCCAGTACTTC
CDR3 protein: CASSPRVRDSVETQYF

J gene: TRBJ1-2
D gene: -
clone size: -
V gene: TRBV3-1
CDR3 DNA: TGTGCCAGCAGCGCCACACACAGGGTCTGGTATGGCTACACCTTC
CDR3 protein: CASSATHRVWYGYTF

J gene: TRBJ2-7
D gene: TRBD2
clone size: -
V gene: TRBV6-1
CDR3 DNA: TGTGCCAGCAGTGAAGAGGCGGGGGGCCCATACAATGAGCAGTACTTC
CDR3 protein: CASSEEAGGPYNEQYF

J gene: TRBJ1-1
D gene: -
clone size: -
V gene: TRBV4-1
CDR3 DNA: TGCGCCAGCAGCCAAGAGTGGCAAACTTGGACGTGGAACACTGAAGCTTTCTTT
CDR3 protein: CASSQEWQTWTWNTEAFF

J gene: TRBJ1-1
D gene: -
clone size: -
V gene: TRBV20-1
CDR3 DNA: TGCAGTGAGGGGCGGAGATCAACTGAAGCTTTCTTT
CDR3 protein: CSEGRRSTEAFF